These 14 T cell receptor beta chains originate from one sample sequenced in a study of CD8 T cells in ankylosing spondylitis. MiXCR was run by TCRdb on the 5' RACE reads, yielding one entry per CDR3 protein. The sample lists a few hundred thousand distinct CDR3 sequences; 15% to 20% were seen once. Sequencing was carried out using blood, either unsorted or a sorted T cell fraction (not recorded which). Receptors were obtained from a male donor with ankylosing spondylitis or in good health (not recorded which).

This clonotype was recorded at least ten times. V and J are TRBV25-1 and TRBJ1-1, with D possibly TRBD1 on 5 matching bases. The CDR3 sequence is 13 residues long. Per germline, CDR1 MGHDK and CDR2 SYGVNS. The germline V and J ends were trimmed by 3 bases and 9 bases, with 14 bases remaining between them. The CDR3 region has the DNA TGTGCCAGCAGTGATAGGGCTCGACAGAAAGCTTTCTTT. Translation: CASSDRARQKAFF.

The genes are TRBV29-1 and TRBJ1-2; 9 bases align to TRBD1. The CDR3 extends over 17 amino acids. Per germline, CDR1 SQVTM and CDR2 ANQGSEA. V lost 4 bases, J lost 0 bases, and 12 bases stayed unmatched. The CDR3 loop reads CSVVAPGQGPANYGYTF. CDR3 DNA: TGCAGCGTTGTGGCTCCGGGACAGGGTCCGGCTAACTATGGCTACACCTTC.

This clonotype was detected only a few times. The DNA for the CDR3 is TGCGCCAGCAGCCTAACAGGGCCGCCTTGGAATGAGCAGTTCTTC. The encoded protein is CASSLTGPPWNEQFF. The chain has TRBV4-1 and TRBJ2-1; possibly TRBD1 for D (6 bases). The CDR3 runs 15 residues. CDR1 and CDR2 (germline): MGHRA, YSYEKL. Trimming removed 4 bases at V and 7 bases at J, with 17 bases between.

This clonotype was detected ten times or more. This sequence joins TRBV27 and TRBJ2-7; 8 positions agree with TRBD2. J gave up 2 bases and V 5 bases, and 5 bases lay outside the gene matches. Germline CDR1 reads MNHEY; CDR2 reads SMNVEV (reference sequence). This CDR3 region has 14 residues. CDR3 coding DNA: TGTGCCAGCAGTCAATTGGGACTAGCCTACGAGCAGTACTTC. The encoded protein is CASSQLGLAYEQYF.

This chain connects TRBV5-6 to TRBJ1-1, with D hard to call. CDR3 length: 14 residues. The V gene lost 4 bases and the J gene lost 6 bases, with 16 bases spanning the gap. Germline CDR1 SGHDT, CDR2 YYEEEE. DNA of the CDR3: TGTGCCAGCAGCCGAGAGAAGGTTACGGCTGAAGCTTTCTTT. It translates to CASSREKVTAEAFF.

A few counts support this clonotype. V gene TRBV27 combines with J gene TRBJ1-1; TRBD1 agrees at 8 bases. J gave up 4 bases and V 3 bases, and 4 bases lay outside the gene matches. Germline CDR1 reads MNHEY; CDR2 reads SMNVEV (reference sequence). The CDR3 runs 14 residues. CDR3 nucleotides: TGTGCCAGCAGTTTGCAGGGGGCGCGCACTGAAGCTTTCTTT. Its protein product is CASSLQGARTEAFF.

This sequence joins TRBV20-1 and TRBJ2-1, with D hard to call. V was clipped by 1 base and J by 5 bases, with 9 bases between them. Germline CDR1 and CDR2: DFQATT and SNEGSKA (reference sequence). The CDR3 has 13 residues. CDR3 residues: CSARVGSNNEQFF. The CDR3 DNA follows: TGCAGTGCTAGAGTAGGCTCGAACAATGAGCAGTTCTTC.

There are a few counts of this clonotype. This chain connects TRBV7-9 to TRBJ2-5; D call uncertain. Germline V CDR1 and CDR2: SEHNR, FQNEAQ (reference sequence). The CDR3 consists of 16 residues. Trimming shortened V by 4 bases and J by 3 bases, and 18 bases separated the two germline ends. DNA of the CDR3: TGTGCCAGCAGCTCCCAGACAAGCTATAAGAAAGAGACCCAGTACTTC. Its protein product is CASSSQTSYKKETQYF.

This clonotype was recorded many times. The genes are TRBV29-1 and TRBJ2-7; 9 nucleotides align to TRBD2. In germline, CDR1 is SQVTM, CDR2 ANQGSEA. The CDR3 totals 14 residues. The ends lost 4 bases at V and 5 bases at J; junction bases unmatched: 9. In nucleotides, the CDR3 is TGCAGCGTTGGGTTTCTAGCGGGATTCGACGAGCAGTACTTC. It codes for CSVGFLAGFDEQYF.

Here the CDR3 reads CASSHSGTRYEQYF. CDR3 coding DNA: TGTGCCAGCAGCCACTCCGGGACTAGGTACGAGCAGTACTTC. The chain recombines TRBV4-2 with TRBJ2-7; 8 nucleotides match TRBD2. J gave up 4 bases and V 3 bases, and 5 bases lay outside the gene matches. The CDR3 covers 14 residues. In germline, CDR1 is LGHNA, CDR2 YNFKEQ.

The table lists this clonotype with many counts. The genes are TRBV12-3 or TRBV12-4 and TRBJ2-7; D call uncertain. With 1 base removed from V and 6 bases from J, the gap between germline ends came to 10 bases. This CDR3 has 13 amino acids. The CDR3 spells CASSLGGKPEQYF. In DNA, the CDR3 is TGTGCCAGCAGTTTAGGCGGAAAGCCCGAGCAGTACTTC.

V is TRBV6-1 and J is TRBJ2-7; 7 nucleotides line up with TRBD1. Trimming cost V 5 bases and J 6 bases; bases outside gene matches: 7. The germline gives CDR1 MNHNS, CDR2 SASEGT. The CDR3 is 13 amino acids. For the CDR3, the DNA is TGTGCCAGCAGTCCCTGGGACAGCTCCGAGCAGTACTTC. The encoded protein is CASSPWDSSEQYF.

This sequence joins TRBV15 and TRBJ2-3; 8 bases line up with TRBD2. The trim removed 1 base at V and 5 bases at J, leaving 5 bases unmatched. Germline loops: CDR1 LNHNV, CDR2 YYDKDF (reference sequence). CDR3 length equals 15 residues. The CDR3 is CATSRVSGSGDTQYF. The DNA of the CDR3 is TGTGCCACCAGCAGAGTGAGCGGGAGTGGAGATACGCAGTATTTT.

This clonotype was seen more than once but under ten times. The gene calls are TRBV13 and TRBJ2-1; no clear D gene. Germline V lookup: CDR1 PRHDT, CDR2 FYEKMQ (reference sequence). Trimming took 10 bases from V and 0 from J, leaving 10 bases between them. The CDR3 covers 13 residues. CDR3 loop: CATARSSYNEQFF. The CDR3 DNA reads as TGTGCCACCGCGAGGAGCTCCTACAATGAGCAGTTCTTC. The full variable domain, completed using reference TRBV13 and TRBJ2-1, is AAGVIQSPRHLIKEKRETATLKCYPIPRHDTVYWYQQGPGQDPQFLISFYEKMQSDKGSIPDRFSAQQFSDYHSELNMSSLELGDSALYFCATARSSYNEQFFGPGTRLTVL.